This TCR beta chain came from a study of healthy donors' naive CD4 and CD8 T cells (dated by TCRdb to 2015 to 2017). Study-wide context: Donors were chosen to span three age groups (20-25, 40-50 and 60-70 years, five to seven each), with mean age roughly 45 and half female. The peripheral blood mononuclear cells came from fewer than 20 individuals who were healthy and unrelated. The study sequenced rearranged TCR alpha and beta chains from naive CD4+ and CD8+ T cells to test how TCR variation relates to lineage commitment. For TCR alpha, a new primer set was designed to cover all functional IMGT alpha gene variants, and all other steps followed the beta-chain workflow. Donors were HLA-typed by sequencing at HLA-A, -B, -C, -DRB1, -DQB1 and -DPB1 using the SBTexcellerator protocol, an ABI3130xl analyzer and SBTengine software. Broader findings and caveats from the paper: Because alpha and beta chains were sequenced in bulk and could not be paired, combined chain effects were not evaluated. In both chains, CD4+ lineage was associated with a positively charged CDR3 and CD8+ lineage with a negatively charged CDR3. V genes, J genes and CDR3 charge together appeared to explain 10% to 15% of CD4/CD8 propensity variance, in a largely additive manner. Bias between naive CD4+ and CD8+ cells was reportedly observed for most V and J gene segments, consistently across donors and independently of HLA genotype. The study did not directly address possible repertoire bias arising from homeostatic proliferation of naive T cells.

Cells with a CD4+CD8-CD45RO-CD45RA+ profile were isolated by FACS and defined as naive CD4+ T cells, and those with a CD8+CD4-CD45RA+CD27bright profile were defined as naive CD8+ T cells. The antibodies used for sorting targeted CD4 (RPA-T4), CD8 (SK1), CD27 (O323), CD45RA (HI100) and CD45RO (UCHL1). This clonotype appeared a single time. Its antigen target is currently unknown. Per-nucleotide qualities are absent, and no much larger clonotype sits a single base away. A lone read gives weak evidence. TCRdb lists the instrument as 454 GS FLX Titanium. A previously published linear amplification protocol was used to build the TCR libraries, starting from approximately 490 ng of total RNA. Sequencing was performed on the Roche/454 Genome Sequencer with Titanium chemistry. The authors' pipeline ran thus. From about 5 of the healthy donors, a total of approximately 74,000 rearranged TCR alpha transcripts were sequenced. Duplicate transcripts were removed, and each unique TCR clonotype was defined by its CDR3 junction following IMGT nomenclature. Logistic regression in R 2.13.0 modeled CD4 versus CD8 status as a function of V and J genes, with adjustment for donor effects and Bonferroni correction for multiple testing. In TCRdb, the public reads were trimmed at Q25 with fastp and aligned with MiXCR, with productive beta chains retained. Each entry is one CDR3 protein sequence, shown with its most common DNA and genes. None of the V and J calls come from the authors' own analysis; TCRdb made them. The sample profile shows about 180,000 distinct CDR3 sequences; about 70% of them were found once. The ten biggest clones cover approximately 2.5% of the sample.

The germline V gene (reference sequence) provides CDR1 MNHEY and CDR2 SMNVEV. There are 12 amino acids in the CDR3, from cysteine to phenylalanine inclusive. CDR3 DNA only is kept here, 36 bases in frame from base 1. Trimming removed 7 bases from V and 5 bases from J, leaving 9 bases between the germline ends. The clonotype originates from a pool of human donors in good health; the sample pools cells from several healthy donors. This sequence uses TRBV27 and TRBJ2-1; the D segment cannot be called with confidence. The sample taken for sequencing was naive CD4+ and CD8+ T cells sorted from blood, pooled from several donors. Reading the label with the study, this specimen's cell subset or site is: FACS-sorted naive CD4+ (CD45RO-CD45RA+) and naive CD8+ (CD45RA+CD27bright) T cells. The nucleotide sequence reads TGTGCCAGCACTTTCAACGACAATGAGCAGTTCTTC. This yields the protein CASTFNDNEQFF.